The 30 T cell receptor beta chains below come from one sample, sequenced in a study of T-cell memory formation after mild COVID-19 (dated by TCRdb to the early 2020s). The library was produced with 5' RACE. TCRdb shows the sequencer as Illumina NovaSeq 6000. TCRdb ran its own pipeline on the public reads, namely fastp trimming at Q25 and MiXCR clone calling, and kept in-frame beta chains. Every entry covers one CDR3 protein and lists the most common genes and DNA from its rows. Here the sample has about 340,000 distinct CDR3 sequences; roughly 13% occur a single time. Clones ranked in the top ten supply over 20% of the sample. The sample consisted of PBMCs or a T cell subset sorted from them (not recorded which). These receptors all stem from a man younger than 30 who had mild COVID-19 (a few samples of this study predate the infection). The sample titles of this study are shuffled in the database, so cell type and time point are left out; the donor was told from shared clones.

This clonotype was counted a few times. The V and J genes are TRBV5-1 and TRBJ2-1; D may be TRBD1 (6 bases). The V gene's germline CDR1 is SGHRS and CDR2 YFSETQ. Trimming removed 0 bases from V and 8 bases from J, with 18 bases in between. The CDR3 has 16 residues. The CDR3 sequence is CASSLGSGARLHEQFF. The CDR3 DNA reads TGCGCCAGCAGCTTGGGATCAGGGGCGCGCTTACATGAGCAGTTCTTC.

The chain couples TRBV4-3 to TRBJ2-1; 7 nucleotides line up with TRBD1. This CDR3 comprises 17 residues. V shed 3 bases, J shed 4 bases, and the junction held 12 bases outside the gene matches. CDR1 and CDR2 from the germline V gene are LGHNA and YSLEER. The CDR3 sequence is CASSHAYPGQSYNEQFF. For the CDR3, the DNA is TGCGCCAGCAGCCATGCGTATCCGGGACAGTCTTACAATGAGCAGTTCTTC.

The chain employs TRBV28 and TRBJ1-5; 7 bases line up with TRBD1. The CDR3 is 14 amino acids. CDR1 is MDHEN, CDR2 SYDVKM, per germline. With 8 bases clipped from V and 1 base from J, the junction kept 5 bases outside the gene matches. CDR3 nucleotides: TGTGCCAGCGGGGAGACAGGGAGCAATCAGCCCCAGCATTTT. Its protein is CASGETGSNQPQHF.

This clonotype occurred a few times. This sequence joins TRBV4-2 and TRBJ2-7; unclear D gene. Germline assignment: CDR1 LGHNA and CDR2 YNFKEQ. This CDR3 contains 15 residues. Trimming removed 3 bases at V and 1 base at J, with 13 bases between. The CDR3 bases are TGTGCCAGCAGCCAGTCCATGACGGAGTCCTACGAGCAGTACTTC. Residues: CASSQSMTESYEQYF.

The V call is TRBV7-2, the J call TRBJ1-2, with TRBD1 as a possible D gene (5 bases). V lost 4 bases and J 8 bases, leaving 20 bases between the germline ends. The germline CDR1 and CDR2 sequences are SGHTA and FQGNSA. This CDR3 comprises 15 residues. The CDR3 loop is CASSWVVPAGLGYTF. DNA for the CDR3: TGTGCCAGCAGCTGGGTTGTCCCGGCAGGGCTGGGCTACACCTTC.

This chain connects TRBV6-6 to TRBJ2-7, with D perhaps matching TRBD1 or TRBD2 (5 bases each). The germline gives CDR1 MNHNY, CDR2 SVGAGI (reference sequence). The germline V and J ends were trimmed by 8 bases and 3 bases, with 11 bases remaining between them. This CDR3 has 12 residues. CDR3 in DNA: TGTGCCAGCGAGGGGCCGTACTACGAGCAGTACGTC. Protein: CASEGPYYEQYV.

The chain recombines TRBV20-1 with TRBJ2-1; the D gene is possibly TRBD1 (7 bases). The V end lost 6 bases, the J end lost 7 bases, and 22 bases lay between the germline ends. Germline lookup yields CDR1 DFQATT and CDR2 SNEGSKA (reference sequence). The CDR3 has 15 residues. The CDR3, as DNA: TGCAGTGCCGACGGAGGGACAGCAAACTGGAATGAGCAGTTCTTC. Encoded protein: CSADGGTANWNEQFF.

J is TRBJ1-1 and V is TRBV12-3 or TRBV12-4; unclear D gene. Trimming removed 6 bases at V and 0 bases at J, with 11 bases between. The CDR3 is made up of 14 amino acids. The CDR3 is CASRGGDVNTEAFF. CDR3 DNA sequence: TGTGCCAGCAGGGGAGGCGATGTGAACACTGAAGCTTTCTTT.

The rearrangement joins TRBV9 to TRBJ2-5; 7 bases agree with TRBD1. The CDR3 length is 15 residues. Germline CDR1 SGDLS, CDR2 YYNGEE. Trimming took 0 bases from V and 2 from J; bases not matched to a gene: 4. Here the CDR3 DNA reads TGTGCCAGCAGCGTAGGAGACAGGGAACAAGAGACCCAGTACTTC. Translating it yields CASSVGDREQETQYF.

This clonotype occurred a few times. This rearrangement joins TRBV6-1 to TRBJ2-5; tentative D call: TRBD1 (5 bases). The germline V and J ends were trimmed by 7 bases and 4 bases, with 16 bases remaining between them. This CDR3 comprises 14 residues. Looked up from germline, CDR1 is MNHNS and CDR2 is SASEGT. CDR3 coding DNA: TGTGCCAGCAAAAAAATGGGGCTGCCAGAGACCCAGTACTTC. It encodes CASKKMGLPETQYF.

The rearrangement links TRBV6-6 to TRBJ1-2; tentatively, D is TRBD1 (5 bases). Germline CDR1 is MNHNY and CDR2 is SVGAGI (reference sequence). The CDR3 contains 14 residues. Trimming removed 6 bases at V and 4 bases at J, with 15 bases between. Here the CDR3 reads CASSRMGEGYGYTF. The CDR3 DNA reads TGTGCCAGCAGCCGTATGGGGGAGGGCTATGGCTACACCTTC.

This clonotype was seen only a few times. The chain employs TRBV12-3 or TRBV12-4 and TRBJ2-2; D is tentatively TRBD1 or TRBD2 (5 bases each). This CDR3 spans 16 amino acids. Trimming stripped 3 bases from V and 6 bases from J, with 17 bases between. Written as DNA, the CDR3 is TGTGCCAGCAGTTTCCGGGACGCTCCCAAACCCGGGGAGCTGTTTTTT. It yields the protein CASSFRDAPKPGELFF.

The chain couples TRBV12-3 or TRBV12-4 to TRBJ2-1; D tentatively fits TRBD1 or TRBD2 (5 bases each). There are 13 residues in the CDR3. V was pared by 3 bases and J by 5 bases, with 8 bases between. Here the CDR3 DNA reads TGTGCCAGCAGTTTTAGAGGGGACAATGAGCAGTTCTTC. Translating gives CASSFRGDNEQFF.

The rearrangement uses TRBV19 and TRBJ1-1; D is perhaps TRBD1 (5 bases). The CDR3 loop spans 14 amino acids. V lost 3 bases, J lost 7 bases, and 15 bases lay in between. CDR1 and CDR2 (germline): LNHDA, SQIVND (reference sequence). CDR3 sequence (DNA): TGTGCCAGTAGTATCGGAACTGAGGGACTTGAAGCTTTCTTT. Protein product: CASSIGTEGLEAFF.

This clonotype was seen repeatedly, ten times or more. The V call is TRBV6-5, the J call TRBJ2-1; D uncertain. From germline, CDR1 is MNHEY and CDR2 SVGAGI. The V end was cut by 2 bases, the J end by 0 bases, with 2 bases between. This CDR3 is built from 13 residues. The CDR3 region has the DNA TGTGCCAGCAGTTACAGCTCCTACAATGAGCAGTTCTTC. This sequence encodes CASSYSSYNEQFF.

The CDR3 coding sequence is TGTGCCAGCAGCCAAGAGTTGAAGGGGGAGGCCGGGGAGCTGTTTTTT. Protein sequence: CASSQELKGEAGELFF. The chain is built from TRBV4-2 and TRBJ2-2, with D tentatively TRBD1 or TRBD2 (6 bases each). V was trimmed by 0 bases and J by 6 bases, leaving 14 bases between them. The CDR3 runs to 16 residues. The germline CDR1 and CDR2 sequences are LGHNA and YNFKEQ.

The genes are TRBV3-1 and TRBJ1-5; D call uncertain. CDR1 is LGHDT, CDR2 YNNKEL, per germline (reference sequence). The length of the CDR3 is 14 residues. V was clipped by 0 bases and J by 7 bases, with 10 bases between them. The CDR3 is CASSQDVGFQPQHF. The CDR3 DNA reads as TGTGCCAGCAGCCAAGATGTAGGGTTCCAGCCCCAGCATTTT.

Ten or more counts support this clonotype. V gene TRBV7-2 combines with J gene TRBJ2-5, with D unresolved. Germline V gene lookup returns CDR1 SGHTA and CDR2 FQGNSA. The CDR3 contains 11 residues. The ends were cut back, 2 bases at V and 8 bases at J, with 6 bases in the middle. The CDR3 DNA reads as TGTGCCAGCAGCTTAAGGGTTACCCAGTACTTC. Its translation is CASSLRVTQYF.

The gene calls are TRBV12-3 or TRBV12-4 and TRBJ1-5, with D unclear. The CDR3 runs 14 residues. V gave up 7 bases and J gave up 2 bases, with 12 bases separating them. CDR3 sequence: CASTMGWGNQPQHF. For the CDR3, the DNA is TGTGCCAGCACCATGGGATGGGGCAATCAGCCCCAGCATTTT.

The CDR3, as DNA: TGTGCCAGCAAAATTATTGACACCGGGGAGCTGTTTTTT. This codes for CASKIIDTGELFF. The chain couples TRBV6-5 to TRBJ2-2; D is uncertain. Per the germline V gene, CDR1 is MNHEY and CDR2 is SVGAGI. V lost 7 bases and J lost 3, with 9 bases in between. CDR3 length equals 13 residues.

The chain links TRBV5-1 to TRBJ1-1, with a weak D call TRBD1 (6 bases). The V and J ends lost 3 bases and 0 bases respectively, with 15 bases between them. This CDR3 spans 16 amino acids. The germline V gene encodes CDR1 SGHRS and CDR2 YFSETQ. CDR3: CASSSGGTSLNTEAFF. The CDR3 coding sequence is TGCGCCAGCAGCTCTGGGGGCACCTCCCTGAACACTGAAGCTTTCTTT.

V and J are TRBV7-2 and TRBJ2-6; D call uncertain. The V and J ends lost 1 base and 0 bases respectively, with 16 bases between them. CDR1 is SGHTA, CDR2 FQGNSA, per germline. The CDR3 loop spans 19 amino acids. In DNA form, the CDR3 reads TGTGCCAGCAGCTTAGATACCCAGTATCGATACTCTGGGGCCAACGTCCTGACTTTC. Protein sequence: CASSLDTQYRYSGANVLTF.

The chain joins TRBV12-3 or TRBV12-4 to TRBJ2-4, with 8 bases identical to TRBD1. The J segment lost 0 bases and the V segment lost 9 bases, leaving 13 bases of the junction unmatched. This CDR3 has 17 amino acids. The CDR3 bases are TGTGCCAGTAACGACAGGGGAGGATATCTAGCCAAAAACATTCAGTACTTC. It is translated as CASNDRGGYLAKNIQYF.

This clonotype was found a few times. The chain combines TRBV2 with TRBJ1-2; tentative D call: TRBD1 (6 bases). V lost 4 bases and J lost 0, with 15 bases in between. Germline-derived CDR1 and CDR2 are SNHLY and FYNNEI. This CDR3 is 16 amino acids long. The CDR3 bases are TGTGCCAGCAGTGGGGTATTTACAGGGACTAACTATGGCTACACCTTC. This codes for CASSGVFTGTNYGYTF.

This clonotype was counted only a few times. The V and J genes are TRBV18 and TRBJ2-1, with 10 bases matching TRBD1. The CDR3 has 15 amino acids. V dropped 4 bases and J dropped 5; count of bases not matched to a gene: 5. The germline V gene has CDR1 KGHSH and CDR2 LQKENI. DNA of the CDR3: TGTGCCAGCTCACTTACCGGGACAGGGGACAATGAGCAGTTCTTC. Its protein is CASSLTGTGDNEQFF.

The table lists this clonotype with a count of one. The V gene is TRBV6-2 or TRBV6-3, the J gene TRBJ1-1; D may be TRBD1 (5 bases). The germline V and J ends were trimmed by 2 bases and 5 bases, with 18 bases remaining between them. CDR3 length: 16 amino acids. CDR1 is MNHEY, CDR2 SVGEGT, per germline. CDR3 nucleotides: TGTGCCAGCAGTTACCGAGGGGACGGAGGTAGAACTGAAGCTTTCTTT. Encoded protein: CASSYRGDGGRTEAFF.

The chain links TRBV6-2 or TRBV6-3 to TRBJ2-7; D might be TRBD2 (7 bases). This CDR3 region has 17 residues. The ends were cut back, 7 bases at V and 5 bases at J, with 27 bases in the middle. Germline CDR1 MNHEY, CDR2 SVGEGT. Here the CDR3 DNA reads TGTGCCAGCACCGATCCCGGCGGGGGCCTGAGATGGGACGAGCAGTACTTC. The encoded protein is CASTDPGGGLRWDEQYF.

This clonotype was seen a few times. The V call is TRBV7-2, the J call TRBJ1-5; 9 nucleotides align to TRBD1. Trimming cost V 6 bases and J 1 base; bases outside gene matches: 13. Germline-derived CDR1 and CDR2 are SGHTA and FQGNSA. This CDR3 comprises 18 residues. The CDR3 DNA reads TGTGCCAGCAGGGCCGCCCGGACAGGGGATGGGAGCAATCAGCCCCAGCATTTT. The encoded protein is CASRAARTGDGSNQPQHF. Variable domain in full (rest from reference TRBV7-2 and TRBJ1-5): GAGVSQSPSNKVTEKGKDVELRCDPISGHTALYWYRQSLGQGLEFLIYFQGNSAPDKSGLPSDRFSAERTGGSVSTLTIQRTQQEDSAVYLCASRAARTGDGSNQPQHFGDGTRLSIL.

The chain uses TRBV5-1 and TRBJ2-3, with 8 bases aligning to TRBD1. With 2 bases clipped from V and 1 base from J, the junction kept 3 bases outside the gene matches. Germline loops: CDR1 SGHRS, CDR2 YFSETQ. The CDR3 loop spans 15 amino acids. The CDR3 loop is CASSLQGEGTDTQYF. DNA for the CDR3: TGCGCCAGCAGCTTACAGGGGGAGGGCACAGATACGCAGTATTTT. The full variable domain, in which reference TRBV5-1 and TRBJ2-3 provide the parts outside the CDR3, is KAGVTQTPRYLIKTRGQQVTLSCSPISGHRSVSWYQQTPGQGLQFLFEYFSETQRNKGNFPGRFSGRQFSNSRSEMNVSTLELGDSALYLCASSLQGEGTDTQYFGPGTRLTVL.

Written as DNA, the CDR3 is TGTGCCAGCAGTCCCCGAATCAGCGGGGTCGACGAGCAGTACTTC. This encodes CASSPRISGVDEQYF. The chain combines TRBV27 with TRBJ2-7, with 7 bases lining up with TRBD2. The CDR3 has 15 amino acids. Germline V gene data show CDR1 as MNHEY and CDR2 as SMNVEV (reference sequence). With V trimmed by 5 bases and J by 5 bases, 12 bases remained unmatched.